Listed below are T cell receptor beta chains from one sample, sequenced in a study of T cell responses to AZD1222 COVID-19 vaccine. Libraries were prepared by immunoSEQ multiplex PCR; TCRdb keeps only in-frame clonotypes and omits some of them. This table has about 130,000 clones, around nine tenths appearing once. The sequenced sample was peripheral blood, obtained on day 0 of AZD1222 vaccination. Receptors were obtained from an adult in good health. The CDR3 runs from the conserved cysteine through the conserved F or W. A D gene is named only where the DNA matches it firmly. A clone size is listed for some rows: how often the clone was seen (once, few, many), or a class if it is expanded.

>.|TRBV11-2|TRBJ1-1|TRBD1
CASSAGGIEAFF
TGTGCCAGCAGCGCAGGGGGCATTGAAGCTTTCTTT
>.|TRBV5-1|TRBJ1-6|.
CASSLENSPLHF
TGCGCCAGCAGCTTGGAGAATTCACCCCTCCACTTT
>.|TRBV5-1|TRBJ2-5|.
CASSLDIPRETQYF
TGCGCCAGCAGCTTGGACATCCCAAGGGAGACCCAGTACTTC
>.|TRBV6-1|TRBJ2-7|TRBD1
CASSDRIRTGSYEQYF
TGTGCCAGCAGTGATCGGATTCGGACAGGCTCCTACGAGCAGTACTTC
>.|TRBV10-3|TRBJ1-2|.
CAISESLAGVKGYTF
TGTGCCATCAGTGAGTCGTTGGCAGGGGTGAAGGGCTACACCTTC
>.|TRBV10-3|TRBJ1-2|.
CATSETDYGYTF
TGTGCCACTTCCGAGACAGACTATGGCTACACCTTC
>.|TRBV10-2|TRBJ1-1|.
CASRLGVMNTEAFF
TGCGCCAGCCGACTAGGGGTCATGAACACTGAAGCTTTCTTT
>.|TRBV6-1|TRBJ1-6|.
CASSELEADNSPLHF
TGTGCCAGCAGTGAACTCGAGGCGGATAATTCACCCCTCCACTTT
>.|TRBV10-3|TRBJ1-1|TRBD1
CATTSTGVIEAFF
TGTGCCACCACGTCTACAGGGGTAATTGAAGCTTTCTTT
>.|TRBV7-9|TRBJ1-1|.
CASSPRAANTEAFF
TGTGCCAGCAGCCCCCGTGCGGCGAACACTGAAGCTTTCTTT
>.|TRBV4-3|TRBJ2-3|.
CASSLELSSTDTQYF
TGCGCCAGCAGCCTCGAGCTCTCCAGCACAGATACGCAGTATTTT
>.|TRBV7-9|TRBJ1-1|TRBD1
CASSTQGPMNTEAFF
TGTGCCAGCAGCACACAGGGGCCTATGAACACTGAAGCTTTCTTT
>few|TRBV7-9|TRBJ1-5|.
CASSPPGADNQPQHF
TGTGCCAGCAGCCCCCCTGGTGCGGACAATCAGCCCCAGCATTTT
>.|TRBV28|TRBJ1-1|.
CASSLPAEETEAFF
TGTGCCAGCAGTTTACCGGCAGAGGAGACTGAAGCTTTCTTT
>.|TRBV6-5|TRBJ1-1|.
CASSYLGNTEAFF
TGTGCCAGCAGTTACTTGGGGAACACTGAAGCTTTCTTT
>.|TRBV10-3|TRBJ1-6|TRBD1
CAISGGTGASPLHF
TGTGCCATCAGTGGGGGGACAGGGGCTTCACCCCTCCACTTT
>.|TRBV19|TRBJ2-1|.
CASSPTEGSYNEQFF
TGTGCCAGTAGCCCGACGGAGGGCTCCTACAATGAGCAGTTCTTC
>.|TRBV6-5|TRBJ2-7|TRBD1
CASSPGQATHEQYF
TGTGCCAGCAGTCCCGGACAGGCAACACACGAGCAGTACTTC
>.|TRBV7-9|TRBJ2-1|.
CASSLGLYNEQFF
TGTGCCAGCAGCTTAGGGCTGTACAATGAGCAGTTCTTC
>.|TRBV19|TRBJ2-7|.
CASSLGRRSYEQYF
TGTGCCAGTAGCCTGGGACGGCGGTCCTACGAGCAGTACTTC
>.|TRBV4-3|TRBJ1-2|TRBD1
CASSQDSRGSGYTF
TGCGCCAGCAGCCAAGATAGCAGGGGGTCAGGCTACACCTTC
>.|TRBV6-2/TRBV6-3|TRBJ1-1|.
CASSYSGEAFF
TGTGCCAGCAGTTACTCAGGGGAAGCTTTCTTT
>.|TRBV14|TRBJ2-2|TRBD2
CASSRTSGGPNTGELFF
TGTGCCAGCAGCCGGACTAGCGGGGGGCCGAACACCGGGGAGCTGTTTTTT
>.|TRBV5-1|TRBJ1-5|TRBD1
CASSWGTGGYQPQHF
TGCGCCAGCAGCTGGGGGACAGGGGGTTATCAGCCCCAGCATTTT
>few|TRBV19|TRBJ1-5|TRBD1
CASSRKQGARDQPQHF
TGTGCCAGTAGTAGAAAACAGGGGGCACGGGACCAGCCCCAGCATTTT
>.|TRBV7-8|TRBJ2-7|.
CASSVGTVLPSYEQYF
TGTGCCAGCAGCGTAGGGACGGTTTTACCTTCCTACGAGCAGTACTTC
>.|TRBV12-5|TRBJ1-2|.
CASGVGHYGYTF
TGTGCTAGTGGGGTGGGCCACTATGGCTACACCTTC
>.|TRBV6-5|TRBJ2-7|.
CASSMGVGYEQYF
TGTGCCAGCAGTATGGGAGTCGGCTACGAGCAGTACTTC
>.|TRBV15|TRBJ1-3|.
CATGGGNSGNTIYF
TGTGCCACCGGGGGGGGCAACTCTGGAAACACCATATATTTT
>.|TRBV6-5|TRBJ2-7|TRBD1
CASSWDRGYEQYF
TGTGCCAGCAGTTGGGACAGGGGATACGAGCAGTACTTC
>.|TRBV2|TRBJ1-5|.
CASSGRDSNQPQHF
TGTGCCAGCTCCGGGAGGGACAGCAATCAGCCCCAGCATTTT
>once|TRBV10-2|TRBJ2-5|.
CASSVGRYQETQYF
TGCGCCAGCAGCGTGGGACGGTACCAAGAGACCCAGTACTTC
>once|TRBV6-1|TRBJ2-3|.
CASSERRSGSTDTQYF
TGTGCCAGCAGTGAAAGGAGGAGCGGCAGCACAGATACGCAGTATTTT
>.|TRBV6-5|TRBJ2-7|.
CASSYSRYSSYEQYF
TGTGCCAGCAGTTACTCGAGGTATAGCTCCTACGAGCAGTACTTC
>.|TRBV10-3|TRBJ2-7|TRBD1
CAISEPRGRTYEQYF
TGTGCCATCAGTGAACCCAGGGGGCGGACCTACGAGCAGTACTTC
>.|TRBV5-6|TRBJ1-2|.
CASSLDLGGSYGYTF
TGTGCCAGCAGCTTGGACCTAGGGGGGAGCTATGGCTACACCTTC
>.|TRBV7-9|TRBJ2-7|TRBD1
CASSLGQGARREQYF
TGTGCCAGCAGCTTAGGACAGGGGGCGCGGCGGGAGCAGTACTTC
>once|TRBV6-9|TRBJ1-5|.
CASSYWSGGEPQHF
TGTGCCAGCAGTTACTGGTCCGGGGGGGAGCCCCAGCATTTT
>.|TRBV5-1|TRBJ1-5|.
CASSFDSNQPQHF
TGCGCCAGCAGCTTTGACAGCAATCAGCCCCAGCATTTT
>.|TRBV7-8|TRBJ2-3|TRBD2
CASSPLAGGPDTQYF
TGTGCCAGCAGCCCACTAGCGGGGGGGCCGGATACGCAGTATTTT
>.|TRBV4-3|TRBJ2-2|.
CASSPSEFTGELFF
TGCGCCAGCAGCCCTTCCGAGTTCACCGGGGAGCTGTTTTTT
>.|TRBV30|TRBJ1-5|.
CAWGQSNQPQHF
TGTGCCTGGGGACAGAGCAATCAGCCCCAGCATTTT
>.|TRBV5-1|TRBJ2-7|.
CASSSGAFYEQYF
TGCGCCAGCAGCTCGGGGGCATTCTACGAGCAGTACTTC
>.|TRBV7-2|TRBJ1-1|.
CASSLAENTEAFF
TGTGCCAGCAGCTTGGCAGAGAACACTGAAGCTTTCTTT
>.|TRBV5-1|TRBJ2-4|.
CASSEGGDIQYF
TGCGCCAGCAGCGAGGGGGGAGACATTCAGTACTTC
>.|TRBV5-1|TRBJ1-3|.
CASSLVGVGNTIYF
TGCGCCAGCAGCTTGGTCGGGGTTGGAAACACCATATATTTT